This TCR beta chain was sequenced in a study of blood T cells in healthy people across ages (dated by TCRdb to between 2014 and 2016). In the study overall: In model experiments, template switching captured about one uniquely barcoded TCR beta cDNA molecule for every two T cells. Age-related changes in TCR beta repertoire diversity were measured in the study by deep sequencing normalized with unique cDNA molecular identifiers. Four age groups were formed from the donors: young (average roughly 15 years), middle-aged (approximately 40), aged (roughly 59) and long-lived (82). The study analyzed two additional independent replicas of 1 million unique cDNA reads from the same blood draw for two donors, one aged 18 to 30 and one aged 80 or older.

Donors were roughly 40 systemically healthy Caucasian individuals from Russia aged roughly 6 to 100 years. Approximately 9.3 milliliters of peripheral blood were drawn from each donor into EDTA-treated Vacutainer tubes. Ficoll-Paque density-gradient centrifugation was used to isolate PBMCs, with at least 7 million per sample. Trizol reagent was used to extract total RNA from PBMCs, with at least 5.5 micrograms per sample. The percentages of naive CD45RAhigh/CD27high T cells were determined by flow cytometry on a PBMC aliquot from every donor. General study outcomes and caveats: Observed TCR beta diversity per million T cells fell roughly linearly with age, and a significant reduction was already apparent by age roughly 40. Because the CMV infection status of the donors was unknown, age-related changes in expanded clonotypes may potentially have been confounded. Observed TCR beta diversity correlated strongly with the percentage of naive T cells measured by flow cytometry. Estimates of total diversity based on one million sequenced T cells were considered lower bounds and underestimates. Bulk unsorted PBMC profiling prevented conclusive comparison of naive and antigen-experienced compartments. Compared with the aged group, the long-lived group had more naive CD4+ T cells, fewer expanded clones and increased TCR diversity, suggesting age selection.

As concerns this clonotype: Its antigen is unknown. No base qualities exist here, and no much larger clone lies one base off it.

The library was generated by 5' RACE. Sequencing was carried out with an Illumina HiSeq 2500. The second PCR ran for roughly 6 to 11 cycles and used a J-beta primer mix along with a sample-barcoded 5' primer. A template-switch 5' adaptor carrying 12 random nucleotides introduced a unique molecular identifier onto each TCR beta cDNA molecule. Each sample yielded at least 2.5 million CDR3-containing paired-end reads. All of the RNA was converted into first-strand cDNA using the Mint cDNA synthesis kit, with a TRBC-specific oligonucleotide serving as the primer. Following uracil-DNA glycosylase treatment, a first 18-cycle PCR with universal primers M1SS and BC2_uni_R was performed on all cDNA. Regarding the original processing steps: Normalization of each sample was performed by random selection of 1 million high-quality reads, each carrying a distinct molecular identifier. Instead of being binned into consensus sequences, reads that shared molecular identifiers were thrown out. CDR3 identification, clonotype clustering and error correction used MiTCR with a Q25 quality threshold and the strictest error-elimination algorithm. A nonparametric unseen species model with Euler transformation was used to estimate lower-bound total TCR beta diversity. TCRdb's own reprocessing of the public reads used fastp at Q25 and MiXCR and kept productive beta chains. Identical CDR3 proteins give one entry, which carries the most common genes and DNA. Here the V and J calls rest on TCRdb's processing, not on the authors' analysis. In all, the sample holds approximately 960,000 distinct CDR3 sequences, and 25% to 30% of those were seen once. Jointly, the top ten make up roughly 10% of the sample.

The germline V gene sets CDR1 to SGHTA and CDR2 to FQGTGA. Inclusive of the bounding cysteine and phenylalanine, the CDR3 is 17 residues long. The read is trimmed to its CDR3 DNA, 51 bases read in frame from base 1. Separately, the same data were catalogued under a study of T cells of mothers and their children. The second source states: Nine systemically healthy Caucasian individuals served as donors, namely three mothers together with their six children. cDNA synthesis used all of the extracted RNA, with roughly 1.6 ug of RNA in each 15 ul reaction. In the second PCR, the M1S primer added sample barcodes and 2-4 random nucleotides. More than 9 million TCR beta CDR3 reads were obtained from each mother, and roughly 3 million reads were obtained from each child. Thymic selection similarly shapes TCR recombination output in related and unrelated pairs, with minor effect from inherited differences. Related mother-child pairs always showed normalized repertoire overlap that was slightly higher than in unrelated mother-child pairs, though the difference was never significant. Persistent microchimeric T cell clones were not detected, at a sensitivity of 95 to 100 clones per million clonotypes. The study used deep NGS to compare TCR beta repertoires of mothers and children, seeking features distinguishing related mother-child pairs from unrelated individuals. On average, the children were approximately 11 +/- 4 years old, while the mothers were around 42 +/- 4 years old. Libraries were sequenced on Illumina HiSeq 2000 with 100+100 nt paired-end reads after adapter ligation with NEBNext reagents. To prevent cross-contamination, the mother and child libraries were prepared a month apart and were sequenced in separate runs. Between roughly 500,000 and 2,300,000 distinct TCR beta clonotypes were identified per donor. Naive TCR beta clonotypes were estimated from low-frequency clonotypes matched to each donor's FACS-determined naive share, without sorting.

The sequencing input was blood. The sequence came from a woman in her forties in good health. This chain is built from TRBV7-3 and TRBJ2-1; perhaps TRBD2 is the D gene, with 6 bases matching. The DNA end favors TRBJ2-7, so the J call may be wrong. The CDR3 corresponds to CASSLWEAKESYNEQYF. The DNA reads TGTGCCAGCAGCTTATGGGAGGCAAAGGAGTCCTACAATGAGCAGTACTTC.